Below are 30 T cell receptor beta chains sequenced from a single sample in a study of blood T cell repertoires in COVID-19 (dated by TCRdb to the early 2020s). The receptor library was made with the immunoSEQ multiplex PCR assay. Entries here come from immuneACCESS through TCRdb and include only in-frame sequences with V and J called. Some clones fail to appear in such tables; in the studies checked, an unresolved V gene covers under half of the shortfall, and the cause of the remainder is unknown. This sample holds approximately 170,000 clones; around 82% were observed only once. The ten largest clones add up to about 2% of the sample. What was sequenced was peripheral blood. The source of these receptors is a woman older than 75 with acute or convalescent COVID-19.

This chain joins TRBV2 and TRBJ2-3; D may be TRBD2 (5 bases). The CDR3 sequence is 15 residues long. Germline CDR1 and CDR2: SNHLY and FYNNEI. The germline V and J ends were trimmed by 6 bases and 2 bases, with 15 bases remaining between them. CDR3 coding DNA: TGTGCCAGCAGCGAACTAGTACCGGACACAGATACGCAGTATTTT. Its translation: CASSELVPDTDTQYF.

The chain joins TRBV12-3 or TRBV12-4 to TRBJ1-6; TRBD1 is a possible D gene (6 bases). The CDR3 length is 13 residues. V dropped 6 bases and J dropped 7 bases, with 10 bases sitting between them. The CDR3 sequence is CASSRRGNSPLHF. The CDR3 DNA reads TGTGCCAGCAGCCGTAGGGGGAATTCACCCCTCCACTTT.

The V and J genes are TRBV7-2 and TRBJ2-1; a possible D gene is TRBD2 (5 bases). V was trimmed by 5 bases and J by 4 bases, leaving 15 bases between them. Germline CDR1 SGHTA, CDR2 FQGNSA. The CDR3 runs to 15 residues. CDR3 loop: CASSQQEGHYNEQFF. DNA for the CDR3: TGTGCCAGCAGCCAACAAGAGGGCCATTACAATGAGCAGTTCTTC.

The chain couples TRBV30 to TRBJ2-7; 7 nucleotides match TRBD1. Germline CDR1 GTSNPN, CDR2 SVGIG (reference sequence). The CDR3 contains 14 residues. Unmatched junction bases numbered 6, after V lost 2 bases and J lost 2 bases. DNA for the CDR3: TGTGCCTGGAGTCGGACAGGTGGAGCCTACGAGCAGTACTTC. Translated, it gives CAWSRTGGAYEQYF.

The rearrangement uses TRBV6-5 and TRBJ2-1, with D possibly being TRBD2 (6 bases). Trimming shortened V by 7 bases and J by 4 bases, and 11 bases separated the two germline ends. Per germline, CDR1 MNHEY and CDR2 SVGAGI. The CDR3 extends over 13 amino acids. Here the CDR3 DNA reads TGTGCCAGCACGGGAGAGGGGTACAATGAGCAGTTCTTC. This sequence encodes CASTGEGYNEQFF.

This clone appeared a single time. The identical CDR3 is also encoded by other nucleotide sequences in the sample. The rearrangement uses TRBV2 and TRBJ2-2; tentative D call: TRBD2 (7 bases). This CDR3 has 14 residues. Trimming pared 6 bases from V and 6 bases from J, leaving 14 bases between. CDR1 SNHLY and CDR2 FYNNEI come from the germline V gene. CDR3 protein: CASRRRGGSGELFF. DNA for the CDR3: TGTGCCAGCAGGCGGAGGGGGGGGTCCGGGGAGCTGTTTTTT.

This chain joins TRBV7-2 and TRBJ1-1; D may be TRBD1 (5 bases). Trimming shortened V by 0 bases and J by 4 bases, and 9 bases separated the two germline ends. Germline CDR1 and CDR2: SGHTA and FQGNSA. The CDR3 is made up of 14 amino acids. The CDR3: CASSLAQGGTEAFF. In nucleotides, the CDR3 is TGTGCCAGCAGCTTAGCGCAGGGAGGCACTGAAGCTTTCTTT. The full variable domain, in which reference TRBV7-2 and TRBJ1-1 provide the parts outside the CDR3, is GAGVSQSPSNKVTEKGKDVELRCDPISGHTALYWYRQSLGQGLEFLIYFQGNSAPDKSGLPSDRFSAERTGGSVSTLTIQRTQQEDSAVYLCASSLAQGGTEAFFGQGTRLTVV.

V and J are TRBV7-2 and TRBJ2-7; 9 bases align to TRBD2. The junction had 6 bases not matched to a gene; V was cut back by 3 bases and J by 6 bases. This CDR3 contains 14 residues. Per the germline V gene, CDR1 is SGHTA and CDR2 is FQGNSA. The CDR3 DNA reads as TGTGCCAGCAGCTTTAGCGGGAGTGCGGGCGAGCAGTACTTC. Encoded protein: CASSFSGSAGEQYF.

This clone was detected only a few times. CDR3 in DNA: TGTGCCACCAGTGATTCTGTCGGGGGGGCAAACATTCAGTACTTC. Encoded protein: CATSDSVGGANIQYF. The genes are TRBV24-1 and TRBJ2-4; 8 nucleotides line up with TRBD2. Trimming at V came to 2 bases and at J to 6 bases, leaving 5 bases not matched to a gene. The CDR3 runs 15 residues. Germline CDR1 reads KGHDR; CDR2 reads SFDVKD.

The chain combines TRBV7-2 with TRBJ2-5, with 10 bases lining up with TRBD1. Per germline, CDR1 SGHTA and CDR2 FQGNSA. J lost 5 bases, V lost 7 bases, and 10 bases had no gene match. The CDR3 totals 15 residues. The DNA for the CDR3 is TGTGCCAGCATGCGACCCGGACAGGGGGGGGAGACCCAGTACTTC. Its translation is CASMRPGQGGETQYF.

This rearrangement joins TRBV5-1 to TRBJ1-3; D ambiguous. V was shortened by 4 bases and J by 0 bases, with 8 bases between the two germline ends. The CDR3 sequence is 14 residues long. The germline V gene has CDR1 SGHRS and CDR2 YFSETQ. CDR3 bases: TGCGCCAGCAGCCCCCGGTTCTCTGGAAACACCATATATTTT. It codes for CASSPRFSGNTIYF.

This clone appeared once. The CDR3 loop reads CASSLATSGGGLGETQYF. The CDR3 nucleotides are TGCGCCAGCAGCTTGGCAACTAGCGGGGGAGGACTGGGAGAGACCCAGTACTTC. The chain links TRBV5-1 to TRBJ2-5; the match to TRBD2 covers 11 bases. The CDR3 has 18 amino acids. Trimming at V came to 0 bases and at J to 4 bases, leaving 11 bases not matched to a gene. Germline loops: CDR1 SGHRS, CDR2 YFSETQ.

The table lists this clone with a few counts. V and J are TRBV5-1 and TRBJ2-1, with a tentative D call TRBD2 (6 bases). The germline V gene has CDR1 SGHRS and CDR2 YFSETQ. This CDR3 is built from 13 residues. Trimming took off 4 bases at V and 7 bases at J, with 12 bases between the two ends. CDR3 amino acids: CASSPGLGNEQFF. The CDR3 DNA follows: TGCGCCAGCAGCCCGGGACTGGGAAATGAGCAGTTCTTC. The full variable domain, in which reference TRBV5-1 and TRBJ2-1 provide the parts outside the CDR3, is KAGVTQTPRYLIKTRGQQVTLSCSPISGHRSVSWYQQTPGQGLQFLFEYFSETQRNKGNFPGRFSGRQFSNSRSEMNVSTLELGDSALYLCASSPGLGNEQFFGPGTRLTVL.

The chain combines TRBV19 with TRBJ2-7; D is possibly TRBD1 (5 bases). Trimming removed 6 bases at V and 0 bases at J, with 9 bases between. Germline V CDR1 and CDR2: LNHDA, SQIVND (reference sequence). This CDR3 is 13 amino acids long. CDR3 coding DNA: TGTGCCAGTAGCACAGGATTCTCCTACGAGCAGTACTTC. As protein: CASSTGFSYEQYF. The entire variable domain, with the rest obtained from reference TRBV19 and TRBJ2-7, is as follows: DGGITQSPKYLFRKEGQNVTLSCEQNLNHDAMYWYRQDPGQGLRLIYYSQIVNDFQKGDIAEGYSVSREKKESFPLTVTSAQKNPTAFYLCASSTGFSYEQYFGPGTRLTVT.

This rearrangement joins TRBV2 to TRBJ2-2; D remains ambiguous. V was trimmed by 7 bases and J by 0 bases, leaving 6 bases between them. The CDR3 has 13 residues. Germline CDR1 is SNHLY and CDR2 is FYNNEI. The CDR3 loop reads CASKLTNTGELFF. For the CDR3, the DNA is TGTGCCAGCAAATTAACGAACACCGGGGAGCTGTTTTTT. The complete variable domain, with remaining parts taken from reference TRBV2 and TRBJ2-2, reads EPEVTQTPSHQVTQMGQEVILRCVPISNHLYFYWYRQILGQKVEFLVSFYNNEISEKSEIFDDQFSVERPDGSNFTLKIRSTKLEDSAMYFCASKLTNTGELFFGEGSRLTVL.

The V gene is TRBV7-2, the J gene TRBJ1-6; 7 nucleotides align to TRBD1. J gave up 2 bases and V 4 bases, and 2 bases lay outside the gene matches. Germline-derived CDR1 and CDR2 are SGHTA and FQGNSA. CDR3 length: 15 residues. The CDR3 bases are TGTGCCAGCAGCTCGACAGGGCCCTATAATTCACCCCTCCACTTT. Protein: CASSSTGPYNSPLHF.

The V and J genes are TRBV18 and TRBJ2-3, with 7 positions matching TRBD2. V lost 5 bases, J lost 0 bases, and 5 bases stayed unmatched. Germline V gives CDR1 KGHSH, CDR2 LQKENI. The length of the CDR3 is 15 residues. CDR3: CASSVAGPSTDTQYF. CDR3 bases: TGTGCCAGCTCAGTAGCGGGCCCTAGCACAGATACGCAGTATTTT. Looking up the rest from reference TRBV18 and TRBJ2-3 gives the full variable domain: NAGVMQNPRHLVRRRGQEARLRCSPMKGHSHVYWYRQLPEEGLKFMVYLQKENIIDESGMPKERFSAEFPKEGPSILRIQQVVRGDSAAYFCASSVAGPSTDTQYFGPGTRLTVL.

This clone has just one count. The V call is TRBV14, the J call TRBJ2-1; D gene ambiguous. The V end was cut by 3 bases, the J end by 1 base, with 10 bases between. The CDR3 runs to 15 residues. From germline, CDR1 is SGHDN and CDR2 FVKESK. CDR3 nucleotides: TGTGCCAGCAGCCAGAATCCGGTGTCCTACAATGAGCAGTTCTTC. Amino acids: CASSQNPVSYNEQFF.

This clone was seen only once. The chain uses TRBV2 and TRBJ1-6; 7 bases line up with TRBD1. The V gene's germline CDR1 is SNHLY and CDR2 FYNNEI. There are 15 residues in the CDR3. Germline trimming cut 3 bases from V and 6 bases from J; bases unmatched to any gene: 5. In DNA form, the CDR3 reads TGTGCCAGCAGTGAGGTCGGGACAGTTAATTCACCCCTCCACTTT. Protein: CASSEVGTVNSPLHF. Supplemented by reference TRBV2 and TRBJ1-6, the full variable domain reads EPEVTQTPSHQVTQMGQEVILRCVPISNHLYFYWYRQILGQKVEFLVSFYNNEISEKSEIFDDQFSVERPDGSNFTLKIRSTKLEDSAMYFCASSEVGTVNSPLHFGNGTRLTVT.

V and J are TRBV18 and TRBJ1-5; D may be TRBD1 (5 bases). V lost 0 bases and J lost 2, with 11 bases in between. The CDR3 is 16 residues long. CDR1 and CDR2 from the germline V gene are KGHSH and LQKENI. CDR3 residues: CASSPPGGSGNQPQHF. CDR3 DNA sequence: TGTGCCAGCTCACCACCTGGGGGGTCGGGCAATCAGCCCCAGCATTTT.

J is TRBJ1-1 and V is TRBV3-1 (or the pseudogene TRBV3-2), with D perhaps TRBD1 (6 bases). V lost 3 bases and J lost 4, with 6 bases in between. Germline V gene data show CDR1 as LGHDT and CDR2 as YNNKEL (reference sequence). The CDR3 covers 12 residues. The CDR3 nucleotides read TGTGCCAGCAGCCAGGGGGCCACTGAAGCTTTCTTT. This gives the protein CASSQGATEAFF.

The chain carries TRBV4-3 and TRBJ2-1, with TRBD2 identical over 7 bases. J was trimmed by 0 bases and V by 1 base; bases with no gene match: 9. Germline CDR1 is LGHNA and CDR2 is YSLEER. The CDR3 sequence is 18 residues long. CDR3 residues: CASSQGGGFLSSYNEQFF. The CDR3 DNA is TGCGCCAGCAGCCAAGGGGGGGGTTTCCTAAGCTCCTACAATGAGCAGTTCTTC.

The chain uses TRBV5-1 and TRBJ1-1; D not certain. The CDR3 extends over 14 amino acids. Germline CDR1 and CDR2: SGHRS and YFSETQ. V gave up 1 base and J gave up 1 base, with 8 bases separating them. The CDR3 is CASSLSEGNTEAFF. CDR3 sequence (DNA): TGCGCCAGCAGCTTGTCGGAGGGGAACACTGAAGCTTTCTTT.

This chain links TRBV3-1 (or the pseudogene TRBV3-2) with TRBJ2-7; TRBD2 matches 9 bases. The CDR3 spans 15 residues. V was pared by 3 bases and J by 4 bases, with 7 bases of the junction left unmatched. The V gene's germline CDR1 is LGHDT and CDR2 YNNKEL (reference sequence). CDR3 amino acids: CASSQGLGLAYEQYF. The CDR3 nucleotides read TGTGCCAGCAGCCAGGGACTGGGACTAGCATACGAGCAGTACTTC.

This clone was seen once. The gene calls are TRBV5-8 and TRBJ1-1; tentatively, D is TRBD1 (5 bases). The CDR3 is 16 amino acids. Germline V gives CDR1 SGHTS, CDR2 YDEGEE. V lost 1 base, J lost 0 bases, and 13 bases lay in between. Here the CDR3 reads CASSLSWGVVNTEAFF. The CDR3 DNA follows: TGTGCCAGCAGCTTGTCATGGGGGGTCGTGAACACTGAAGCTTTCTTT.

This clone was found once. The chain joins TRBV29-1 to TRBJ2-1, with a possible D match to TRBD1 (6 bases). V was trimmed by 1 base and J by 5 bases, leaving 12 bases between them. The germline V gene has CDR1 SQVTM and CDR2 ANQGSEA. The CDR3 covers 14 residues. CDR3 residues: CSVEGRGVNNEQFF. CDR3 coding DNA: TGCAGCGTTGAAGGCAGGGGTGTCAACAATGAGCAGTTCTTC.

This CDR3 is CASSRTSGDTQYF. CDR3 nucleotides: TGTGCCAGCTCCCGGACTAGCGGAGATACGCAGTATTTT. This rearrangement joins TRBV18 to TRBJ2-3; 10 bases are a match to TRBD2. V was pared by 6 bases and J by 5 bases, with 2 bases of the junction left unmatched. The length of the CDR3 is 13 residues. CDR1 is KGHSH, CDR2 LQKENI, per germline.

J is TRBJ1-6 and V is TRBV7-2; 8 bases map to TRBD1. V shed 4 bases, J shed 3 bases, and the junction held 5 bases outside the gene matches. This CDR3 region has 16 residues. The germline gives CDR1 SGHTA, CDR2 FQGNSA. The CDR3 DNA is TGTGCCAGCAGCTCCAAACAGGGGGGCTATAATTCACCCCTCCACTTT. Its protein product is CASSSKQGGYNSPLHF. The full variable domain, in which reference TRBV7-2 and TRBJ1-6 provide the parts outside the CDR3, is GAGVSQSPSNKVTEKGKDVELRCDPISGHTALYWYRQSLGQGLEFLIYFQGNSAPDKSGLPSDRFSAERTGGSVSTLTIQRTQQEDSAVYLCASSSKQGGYNSPLHFGNGTRLTVT.

The chain combines TRBV25-1 with TRBJ1-5; D possibly corresponds to TRBD1 (5 bases). This CDR3 is built from 15 residues. Trimming shortened V by 8 bases and J by 1 base, and 15 bases separated the two germline ends. Germline V gives CDR1 MGHDK, CDR2 SYGVNS. This CDR3 is CASASGGGSNQPQHF. For the CDR3, the DNA is TGTGCCAGCGCTTCGGGGGGTGGCAGCAATCAGCCCCAGCATTTT.

This clone came up once. The chain links TRBV28 to TRBJ2-1, with TRBD2 identical over 10 bases. Germline assignment: CDR1 MDHEN and CDR2 SYDVKM. There are 14 residues in the CDR3. V shed 4 bases and J 7 bases; nucleotides not matched to a gene: 4. The CDR3 sequence: CASSSGLATNEQFF. The CDR3, as DNA: TGTGCCAGCAGTTCGGGACTAGCGACAAATGAGCAGTTCTTC. Supplemented by reference TRBV28 and TRBJ2-1, the full variable domain reads DVKVTQSSRYLVKRTGEKVFLECVQDMDHENMFWYRQDPGLGLRLIYFSYDVKMKEKGDIPEGYSVSREKKERFSLILESASTNQTSMYLCASSSGLATNEQFFGPGTRLTVL.